A single sample is the source of the 19 T cell receptor beta chains below, sequenced in a study of PD-1 blockade in mismatch repair-deficient tumors. Sequencing used immunoSEQ multiplex PCR; TCRdb keeps in-frame clones, though not all of them. The top ten hold under 20% of the sample, which has tens of thousands of clones, around four fifths seen once. The sample was peripheral blood, taken 2 weeks after starting pembrolizumab. Receptor source: an adult with mismatch repair-deficient cancer.

CDR3 coding DNA: TGTGCCAGCAGCTTAGCCCAGCAATTAAACACTGAAGCTTTCTTT. Translating gives CASSLAQQLNTEAFF. The genes are TRBV5-4 and TRBJ1-1; D is uncertain. There are 15 residues in the CDR3. The V and J ends lost 2 bases and 2 bases respectively, with 13 bases between them. Germline V CDR1 and CDR2: SGHNT, YYREEE (reference sequence). Full variable domain (remainder filled in from reference TRBV5-4 and TRBJ1-1): ETGVTQSPTHLIKTRGQQVTLRCSSQSGHNTVSWYQQALGQGPQFIFQYYREEENGRGNFPPRFSGLQFPNYSSELNVNALELDDSALYLCASSLAQQLNTEAFFGQGTRLTVV.

This clone was counted only a few times. This sequence joins TRBV4-2 and TRBJ2-2, with D possibly being TRBD1 (6 bases). The CDR3 is 16 residues long. Germline assignment: CDR1 LGHNA and CDR2 YNFKEQ. Trimming removed 1 base from V and 6 bases from J, with 15 bases in between. The CDR3 DNA sequence: TGTGCCAGCAGCCAAGGGACAGCGATTAGACCCGGGGAGCTGTTTTTT. Protein product: CASSQGTAIRPGELFF.

The CDR3 region has the DNA TGTGCCAGCAGCCCCCGGGACAGGGGGGTGGAGACCCAGTACTTC. Translating gives CASSPRDRGVETQYF. This rearrangement joins TRBV7-8 to TRBJ2-5; 11 bases are shared with TRBD1. This CDR3 is 15 amino acids long. V shed 5 bases, J shed 5 bases, and the junction held 7 bases outside the gene matches. Germline lookup yields CDR1 SGHVS and CDR2 FQNEAQ.

The chain recombines TRBV11-2 with TRBJ1-2; 8 bases line up with TRBD1. J gave up 3 bases and V 5 bases, and 8 bases lay outside the gene matches. CDR3 length: 15 amino acids. Per the germline V gene, CDR1 is SGHAT and CDR2 is FQNNGV. Written as DNA, the CDR3 is TGTGCCAGCAGCCCATACCCGGACAGGGACTATGGCTACACCTTC. Its translation is CASSPYPDRDYGYTF.

This sequence joins TRBV19 and TRBJ1-2; D gene unclear. Deletions cut 4 bases from V and 2 bases from J, with 5 bases between. CDR1 is LNHDA and CDR2 is SQIVND in the germline V gene (reference sequence). This CDR3 has 12 residues. This chain's CDR3 is CASSSDNYGYTF. The CDR3 region has the DNA TGTGCCAGTAGTAGCGACAACTATGGCTACACCTTC.

V and J are TRBV4-1 and TRBJ2-7; D gene ambiguous. Germline CDR1 is MGHRA and CDR2 is YSYEKL. Trimming took 0 bases from V and 2 from J, leaving 8 bases between them. The CDR3 has 14 amino acids. CDR3 amino acids: CASSQDPGPYEQYF. In DNA, the CDR3 is TGCGCCAGCAGCCAAGATCCCGGGCCCTACGAGCAGTACTTC.

The genes are TRBV29-1 and TRBJ2-7, with 13 bases aligning to TRBD2. The CDR3 is made up of 16 amino acids. Germline V CDR1 and CDR2: SQVTM, ANQGSEA. J lost 2 bases, V lost 3 bases, and 7 bases had no gene match. CDR3 residues: CSVERGGLAGTYEQYF. In DNA, the CDR3 is TGCAGCGTTGAGAGAGGGGGACTAGCGGGAACCTACGAGCAGTACTTC.

J is TRBJ1-4 and V is TRBV27, with unresolved D. This CDR3 is 13 amino acids long. Germline V lookup: CDR1 MNHEY, CDR2 SMNVEV (reference sequence). The V and J ends lost 6 bases and 8 bases respectively, with 13 bases between them. CDR3 sequence (DNA): TGTGCCAGCAGCTTAGTGCCAGACGAAAAACTGTTTTTT. It encodes CASSLVPDEKLFF.

CDR3 coding DNA: TGTGCCAATACAATCGACGGTGGGGCGACCCAGTACTTC. Its translation is CANTIDGGATQYF. The rearrangement links TRBV2 to TRBJ2-5, with TRBD1 as a possible D gene (5 bases). The CDR3 has 13 residues. Per germline, CDR1 SNHLY and CDR2 FYNNEI. Between the trimmed V and J ends, which lost 10 bases and 7 bases, there was a span of 19 bases. The complete variable domain, with remaining parts taken from reference TRBV2 and TRBJ2-5, reads EPEVTQTPSHQVTQMGQEVILRCVPISNHLYFYWYRQILGQKVEFLVSFYNNEISEKSEIFDDQFSVERPDGSNFTLKIRSTKLEDSAMYFCANTIDGGATQYFGPGTRLLVL.

V is TRBV5-1 and J is TRBJ1-2; D remains unclear. V gave up 0 bases and J gave up 6 bases, with 9 bases separating them. This CDR3 region has 13 residues. CDR1 SGHRS and CDR2 YFSETQ come from the germline V gene. CDR3 sequence: CASSLAGMDGYTF. The DNA for the CDR3 is TGCGCCAGCAGCTTGGCAGGCATGGATGGCTACACCTTC.

This chain joins TRBV18 and TRBJ2-3; 8 nucleotides match TRBD2. Germline CDR1 is KGHSH and CDR2 is LQKENI. The CDR3 has 15 residues. After removal of 3 bases from V and 3 bases from J, the junction contained 5 bases not matched to a gene. The CDR3 DNA follows: TGTGCCAGCTCACCGAGCGGGAGCGGGACAGATACGCAGTATTTT. Encoded protein: CASSPSGSGTDTQYF.

This clone appeared a single time. This rearrangement joins TRBV27 to TRBJ2-3; no firm D call. Germline V gene sequence: CDR1 MNHEY, CDR2 SMNVEV (reference sequence). Trimming removed 5 bases at V and 4 bases at J, with 16 bases between. The CDR3 totals 15 residues. The CDR3 DNA reads as TGTGCCAGCAGTCCCGATTATGGGGTATCAGATACGCAGTATTTT. Protein product: CASSPDYGVSDTQYF.

With regard to this clone: Other DNA sequences from this sample encode an identical CDR3 as well. The chain recombines TRBV9 with TRBJ2-2; D is possibly TRBD2 (6 bases). The CDR3 covers 14 residues. The V gene lost 2 bases and the J gene lost 4 bases, with 9 bases spanning the gap. CDR1 SGDLS and CDR2 YYNGEE come from the germline V gene. The CDR3 bases are TGTGCCAGCAGCGTCGGACTACCCACCGGGGAGCTGTTTTTT. Translation gives CASSVGLPTGELFF.

The chain uses TRBV7-2 and TRBJ2-1; 7 positions match TRBD2. The CDR3 is 16 amino acids. Germline V gene sequence: CDR1 SGHTA, CDR2 FQGNSA. The trim removed 5 bases at V and 7 bases at J, leaving 14 bases unmatched. CDR3 in DNA: TGTGCCAGCAGCCACGCGGCGGCGGGAGTGGGAAATGAGCAGTTCTTC. Encoded protein: CASSHAAAGVGNEQFF. Full variable domain (rest looked up from reference TRBV7-2 and TRBJ2-1): GAGVSQSPSNKVTEKGKDVELRCDPISGHTALYWYRQSLGQGLEFLIYFQGNSAPDKSGLPSDRFSAERTGGSVSTLTIQRTQQEDSAVYLCASSHAAAGVGNEQFFGPGTRLTVL.

The rearrangement uses TRBV6-6 and TRBJ1-5, with TRBD1 matching over 10 bases. Germline CDR1 reads MNHNY; CDR2 reads SVGAGI (reference sequence). CDR3 length: 16 residues. Germline trimming cut 6 bases from V and 6 bases from J; bases unmatched to any gene: 11. CDR3 loop: CASSPPGTGVCQPQHF. In nucleotides, the CDR3 is TGTGCCAGCAGCCCCCCCGGGACAGGGGTTTGTCAGCCCCAGCATTTT.

Of note for this clone: Other DNA sequences of this sample code for an identical CDR3. CDR3 sequence reads: CASRGISSYEQYF. CDR3 nucleotide sequence: TGTGCCAGCAGGGGGATTTCCTCCTACGAGCAGTACTTC. The chain employs TRBV6-6 and TRBJ2-7; no reliable D call. This CDR3 has 13 residues. V shed 6 bases and J shed 0 bases, with 9 bases lying between them. The germline gives CDR1 MNHNY, CDR2 SVGAGI (reference sequence).

This chain links TRBV5-1 with TRBJ1-2, with D possibly matching TRBD1 (5 bases). The CDR3 length is 15 residues. CDR1 is SGHRS and CDR2 is YFSETQ in the germline V gene. V lost 2 bases to trimming and J lost 0 bases, with 11 bases between them. CDR3 loop: CASSFGGATNYGYTF. The CDR3 coding sequence is TGCGCCAGCAGCTTCGGGGGAGCGACTAACTATGGCTACACCTTC.

V gene TRBV2 combines with J gene TRBJ2-6, with D possibly being TRBD2 (5 bases). The CDR3 loop spans 14 amino acids. Between the trimmed V and J ends, which lost 4 bases and 2 bases, there was a span of 6 bases. Germline CDR1 and CDR2: SNHLY and FYNNEI. CDR3 in amino acids: CASSGGPGANVLTF. In nucleotides, the CDR3 is TGTGCCAGCAGTGGAGGGCCTGGGGCCAACGTCCTGACTTTC.

The rearrangement uses TRBV28 and TRBJ2-7, with D tentatively TRBD1 or TRBD2 (5 bases each). The CDR3 is 13 amino acids. Germline values: CDR1 MDHEN, CDR2 SYDVKM. V was trimmed by 3 bases and J by 4 bases, leaving 10 bases between them. The CDR3 protein is CASSFSGPYEQYF. The DNA for the CDR3 is TGTGCCAGCAGTTTCTCGGGGCCTTACGAGCAGTACTTC.